One and the same sample provided the 28 T cell receptor beta chains below, sequenced in a study of shared clonotypes between healthy human individuals. The data were produced by immunoSEQ multiplex PCR, yet TCRdb's version contains in-frame clones alone and is incomplete. The sample lists about 1 million clones; about 80% were seen once. Sequencing was performed on memory CD4+ T cells sorted from blood. As to subset: CD45RA-negative fraction. The receptors were sampled from a man in his late teens or twenties in good health.

This clone has at least ten counts. The sample carries other DNA sequences with the same CDR3. This sequence joins TRBV5-1 and TRBJ2-7, with a tentative D call TRBD2 (5 bases). V gave up 4 bases and J gave up 2 bases, with 7 bases separating them. This CDR3 has 12 residues. Germline V gives CDR1 SGHRS, CDR2 YFSETQ. The CDR3 reads CASSAGTYEQYF. In nucleotides, the CDR3 is TGCGCCAGCAGCGCCGGGACCTACGAGCAGTACTTC.

V gene TRBV27 combines with J gene TRBJ1-5; D unclear. V shed 4 bases and J shed 1 base, with 14 bases lying between them. The CDR3 sequence is 16 residues long. Germline V gives CDR1 MNHEY, CDR2 SMNVEV (reference sequence). The CDR3 sequence is CASSSPTSWSNQPQHF. The CDR3 nucleotides read TGTGCCAGCAGTTCGCCGACGAGTTGGAGCAATCAGCCCCAGCATTTT.

The rearrangement joins TRBV5-1 to TRBJ1-2; 10 bases match TRBD1. CDR3 length: 16 amino acids. Per the germline V gene, CDR1 is SGHRS and CDR2 is YFSETQ. V lost 4 bases to trimming and J lost 5 bases; unmatched junction nucleotides: 11. The CDR3 loop reads CASSRGTGAMGYGYTF. CDR3 in DNA: TGCGCCAGCAGCCGAGGGACAGGGGCCATGGGTTATGGCTACACCTTC.

The rearrangement links TRBV19 to TRBJ1-5; D unresolved. The CDR3 is 15 residues long. V lost 3 bases and J 2 bases, leaving 11 bases between the germline ends. The germline gives CDR1 LNHDA, CDR2 SQIVND (reference sequence). The CDR3 DNA sequence: TGTGCCAGTAGTATCCCGGGGAGCGGCAATCAGCCCCAGCATTTT. This codes for CASSIPGSGNQPQHF.

The rearrangement links TRBV10-3 to TRBJ2-5; D might be TRBD2 (5 bases). Germline values: CDR1 ENHRY, CDR2 SYGVKD. The CDR3 length is 13 residues. V lost 4 bases, J lost 5 bases, and 11 bases lay in between. Here the CDR3 DNA reads TGTGCCATCAGTGGAGGGAAGTCGGAGACCCAGTACTTC. Protein: CAISGGKSETQYF.

This chain uses TRBV2 with TRBJ2-5; D perhaps matches TRBD2 (5 bases). V lost 4 bases and J lost 0, with 6 bases in between. The CDR3 spans 13 residues. Germline V lookup: CDR1 SNHLY, CDR2 FYNNEI. CDR3 amino acids: CASSGLNQETQYF. CDR3 DNA sequence: TGTGCCAGCAGTGGACTAAACCAAGAGACCCAGTACTTC. Together with reference TRBV2 and TRBJ2-5, the CDR3 gives the full variable domain: EPEVTQTPSHQVTQMGQEVILRCVPISNHLYFYWYRQILGQKVEFLVSFYNNEISEKSEIFDDQFSVERPDGSNFTLKIRSTKLEDSAMYFCASSGLNQETQYFGPGTRLLVL.

A note on this clone: Its ends do not fully match the called genes, so a read error is possible. The V and J genes are TRBV11-2 and TRBJ2-7, with a weak D call TRBD1 (6 bases). The CDR3 has 17 residues. The germline gives CDR1 SGHAT, CDR2 FQNNGV. CDR3 coding DNA: TGTGCCAGCAGCTTCGGACAGACATCTACTATCTCCTCCGAGCAGTACTTC. As protein: CASSFGQTSTISSEQYF.

The CDR3: CASSFNPGQGNTIYF. CDR3 nucleotide sequence: TGCGCCAGCAGCTTCAATCCGGGACAAGGAAACACCATATATTTT. V usage is TRBV5-1 and J usage is TRBJ1-3, with D perhaps matching TRBD1 (6 bases). Trimming took off 2 bases at V and 4 bases at J, with 13 bases between the two ends. The CDR3 totals 15 residues. Germline V CDR1 and CDR2: SGHRS, YFSETQ. Full variable domain (outside the CDR3, taken from reference TRBV5-1 and TRBJ1-3): KAGVTQTPRYLIKTRGQQVTLSCSPISGHRSVSWYQQTPGQGLQFLFEYFSETQRNKGNFPGRFSGRQFSNSRSEMNVSTLELGDSALYLCASSFNPGQGNTIYFGEGSWLTVV.

This rearrangement joins TRBV15 to TRBJ2-1; 9 bases agree with TRBD2. This CDR3 is built from 16 residues. CDR1 is LNHNV, CDR2 YYDKDF, per germline (reference sequence). Trimming cost V 5 bases and J 2 bases; bases outside gene matches: 7. CDR3 sequence: CATSERGREPYNEQFF. The CDR3 coding sequence is TGTGCCACCAGCGAGCGCGGGAGGGAACCCTACAATGAGCAGTTCTTC.

The CDR3 sequence is CASSVDRGPGGYTF. In DNA, the CDR3 is TGTGCCAGCAGCGTAGACAGGGGTCCGGGAGGCTACACCTTC. The chain links TRBV9 to TRBJ1-2, with 7 nucleotides matching TRBD1. There are 14 residues in the CDR3. The ends lost 0 bases at V and 8 bases at J; junction bases unmatched: 7. Germline V gives CDR1 SGDLS, CDR2 YYNGEE.

In the case of this clone: A much larger clone lies one base from this, so it may be a read error. The CDR3 DNA is TGTGCCAGCTCAAAGGGTTACGAGCAGTACTTC. Translated, it gives CASSKGYEQYF. The chain employs TRBV18 and TRBJ2-7; unclear D gene. Germline V gene data show CDR1 as KGHSH and CDR2 as LQKENI. This CDR3 is built from 11 residues. With 5 bases removed from V and 4 bases from J, the gap between germline ends came to 6 bases.

This clone was detected a few times. V usage is TRBV19 and J usage is TRBJ1-1; TRBD1 agrees at 7 bases. Losses at the gene ends were 5 bases for V and 2 bases for J; bases not matched to a gene: 5. The germline V gene has CDR1 LNHDA and CDR2 SQIVND (reference sequence). The CDR3 runs to 14 residues. The DNA for the CDR3 is TGTGCCAGTAGTTTGGACAGGCTCAACACTGAAGCTTTCTTT. Protein: CASSLDRLNTEAFF.

This rearrangement joins TRBV18 to TRBJ2-4, with 9 positions matching TRBD1. Germline CDR1 reads KGHSH; CDR2 reads LQKENI. The J segment lost 2 bases and the V segment lost 0 bases, leaving 2 bases of the junction unmatched. CDR3 length: 16 residues. CDR3: CASSPPTGGTKNIQYF. As DNA, the CDR3 is TGTGCCAGCTCACCACCGACAGGGGGAACCAAAAACATTCAGTACTTC.

The chain is built from TRBV5-1 and TRBJ2-7; 10 nucleotides agree with TRBD1. Per germline, CDR1 SGHRS and CDR2 YFSETQ. J lost 1 base, V lost 4 bases, and 5 bases had no gene match. The CDR3 contains 15 residues. In nucleotides, the CDR3 is TGCGCCAGCAGCCGAGCGGGACAGGGGTCCTACGAGCAGTACTTC. As protein: CASSRAGQGSYEQYF.

This clone was counted many times. The sample holds other DNA sequences that translate to the same CDR3. The CDR3 region has the DNA TGTGCCAGCAGCTTAATGAACACTGAAGCTTTCTTT. Protein sequence: CASSLMNTEAFF. This chain joins TRBV7-9 and TRBJ1-1; no reliable D call. This CDR3 has 12 amino acids. Germline values: CDR1 SEHNR, CDR2 FQNEAQ (reference sequence). The V and J ends lost 2 bases and 0 bases respectively, with 1 base between them.

This clone has ten or more counts. V is TRBV21-1 and J is TRBJ2-1; the table's D call of TRBD2 was not tested on the DNA. TRBV21-1 is flagged as a pseudogene. The CDR3 extends over 13 amino acids. The CDR3 sequence: CASSEGLDNEQFF. The CDR3 DNA follows: TGTGCCAGCAGCGAGGGTCTGGACAATGAGCAGTTCTTC.

The genes are TRBV21-1 and TRBJ1-1; the listed D gene, TRBD1, was not tested against the DNA. TRBV21-1 is shown as a pseudogene. This CDR3 contains 17 residues. The CDR3 DNA follows: TGTGCCAGCGGAGCGTCATGTCCCCCGACAGGGAATATTGAAGCTTTCTTT. It yields the protein CASGASCPPTGNIEAFF.

In this sample, this clone turned up once. The chain employs TRBV4-1 and TRBJ2-3; maybe TRBD2 (6 bases). Germline V gene sequence: CDR1 MGHRA, CDR2 YSYEKL. This CDR3 is built from 16 residues. V lost 4 bases, J lost 0 bases, and 14 bases lay in between. Written as DNA, the CDR3 is TGCGCCAGCAGCCCAGAGCTAGCGCAGAGCACAGATACGCAGTATTTT. Protein: CASSPELAQSTDTQYF.

The chain combines TRBV28 with TRBJ2-5; TRBD2 aligns across 8 bases. From germline, CDR1 is MDHEN and CDR2 SYDVKM. The CDR3 loop spans 14 amino acids. V trimming: 1 base; J trimming: 5 bases; junction bases outside the gene matches: 3. The CDR3 spells CASSLYGGVETQYF. The CDR3 coding sequence is TGTGCCAGCAGTTTATACGGGGGGGTGGAGACCCAGTACTTC.

A few counts support this clone. This sequence joins TRBV5-1 and TRBJ2-3; 7 bases line up with TRBD1. V shed 4 bases, J shed 2 bases, and the junction held 4 bases outside the gene matches. The CDR3 loop spans 14 amino acids. Germline V CDR1 and CDR2: SGHRS, YFSETQ. This chain's CDR3 is CASSPTGDTDTQYF. Here the CDR3 DNA reads TGCGCCAGCAGCCCTACAGGGGACACAGATACGCAGTATTTT.

The rearrangement joins TRBV14 to TRBJ2-5; 8 nucleotides line up with TRBD1. This CDR3 is built from 14 residues. Germline CDR1 is SGHDN and CDR2 is FVKESK. V lost 2 bases, J lost 5 bases, and 4 bases stayed unmatched. DNA of the CDR3: TGTGCCAGCAGCCAATACAGGGACAGGGAGACCCAGTACTTC. The encoded protein is CASSQYRDRETQYF.

The chain links TRBV7-8 to TRBJ2-3, with D possibly matching TRBD1 (5 bases). V gave up 0 bases and J gave up 4 bases, with 11 bases separating them. CDR1 SGHVS and CDR2 FQNEAQ come from the germline V gene. The length of the CDR3 is 15 residues. CDR3 sequence: CASSLAQIGADTQYF. The CDR3 bases are TGTGCCAGCAGCTTAGCACAAATAGGGGCAGATACGCAGTATTTT.

As for this clone: At the DNA level, this CDR3 is encoded by other sequences in the same sample as well. The V gene is TRBV5-6, the J gene TRBJ2-5; 7 nucleotides align to TRBD2. Germline V gene data show CDR1 as SGHDT and CDR2 as YYEEEE. The CDR3 runs to 14 residues. Germline trimming cut 1 base from V and 4 bases from J; bases unmatched to any gene: 4. The CDR3, as DNA: TGTGCCAGCAGCTTGTTTTCGGGGGGAGAGACCCAGTACTTC. This encodes CASSLFSGGETQYF.

This clone was seen a few times. The chain recombines TRBV7-9 with TRBJ1-1; D possibly corresponds to TRBD1 (5 bases). V dropped 4 bases and J dropped 1 base, with 13 bases sitting between them. In germline, CDR1 is SEHNR, CDR2 FQNEAQ (reference sequence). The CDR3 has 15 residues. CDR3 sequence (DNA): TGTGCCAGCAGCTCATCGCCCGGGGGGAACACTGAAGCTTTCTTT. This codes for CASSSSPGGNTEAFF.

This clone has a single count. J is TRBJ2-3 and V is TRBV5-4, with TRBD2 matching 13 bases. From germline, CDR1 is SGHNT and CDR2 YYREEE (reference sequence). This CDR3 is 16 amino acids long. V shed 4 bases and J 4 bases; nucleotides not matched to a gene: 6. The CDR3 sequence is CASSRRTSGGPDTQYF. In nucleotides, the CDR3 is TGTGCCAGCAGCCGGAGGACTAGCGGGGGTCCAGATACGCAGTATTTT.

J is TRBJ2-2 and V is TRBV2; D might be TRBD1 (6 bases). The germline V and J ends were trimmed by 7 bases and 2 bases, with 14 bases remaining between them. Germline V gene sequence: CDR1 SNHLY, CDR2 FYNNEI. This CDR3 is built from 15 residues. DNA of the CDR3: TGTGCCAGCAAAAACAGGGAAGAAAACACCGGGGAGCTGTTTTTT. Translation gives CASKNREENTGELFF.

The rearrangement uses TRBV30 and TRBJ2-7; TRBD1 might be the D (5 bases). In germline, CDR1 is GTSNPN, CDR2 SVGIG (reference sequence). V was trimmed by 5 bases and J by 1 base, leaving 9 bases between them. CDR3 length equals 12 residues. The CDR3 is CAWGGHSYEQYF. Here the CDR3 DNA reads TGTGCCTGGGGCGGACATTCCTACGAGCAGTACTTC.

This chain uses TRBV5-6 with TRBJ2-3; D remains ambiguous. Germline V gives CDR1 SGHDT, CDR2 YYEEEE. CDR3 length: 14 amino acids. V lost 1 base and J 5 bases, leaving 11 bases between the germline ends. The CDR3 sequence: CASSLYPRGDTQYF. The CDR3 DNA sequence: TGTGCCAGCAGCTTGTACCCGAGAGGAGATACGCAGTATTTT.